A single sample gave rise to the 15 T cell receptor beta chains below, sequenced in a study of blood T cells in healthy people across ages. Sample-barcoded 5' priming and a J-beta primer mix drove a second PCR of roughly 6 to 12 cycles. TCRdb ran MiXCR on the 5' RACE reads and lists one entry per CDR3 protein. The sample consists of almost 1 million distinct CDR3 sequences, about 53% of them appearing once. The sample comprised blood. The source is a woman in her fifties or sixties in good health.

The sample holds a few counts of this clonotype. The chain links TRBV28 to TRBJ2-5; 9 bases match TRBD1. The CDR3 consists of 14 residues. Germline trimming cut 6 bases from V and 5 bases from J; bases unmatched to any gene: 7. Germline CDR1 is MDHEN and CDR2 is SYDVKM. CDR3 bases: TGTGCCAGCAGCCGCCCCGGGACAGGGGAGACCCAGTACTTC. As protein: CASSRPGTGETQYF.

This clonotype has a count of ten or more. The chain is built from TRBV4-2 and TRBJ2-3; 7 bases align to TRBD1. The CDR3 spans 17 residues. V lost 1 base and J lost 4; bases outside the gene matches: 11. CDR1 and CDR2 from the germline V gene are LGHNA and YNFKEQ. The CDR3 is CASSQVTIQGSADTQYF. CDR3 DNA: TGTGCCAGCAGCCAAGTTACGATACAGGGGTCGGCAGATACGCAGTATTTT.

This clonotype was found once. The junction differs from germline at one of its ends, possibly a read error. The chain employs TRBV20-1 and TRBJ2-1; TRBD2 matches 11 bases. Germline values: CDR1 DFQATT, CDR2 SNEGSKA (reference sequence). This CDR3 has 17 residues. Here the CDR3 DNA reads TGCAGTGCTAGAGGTCCGGGACTAGCGGCCTCCTACAATGAGCGGTTCTTC. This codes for CSARGPGLAASYNERFF.

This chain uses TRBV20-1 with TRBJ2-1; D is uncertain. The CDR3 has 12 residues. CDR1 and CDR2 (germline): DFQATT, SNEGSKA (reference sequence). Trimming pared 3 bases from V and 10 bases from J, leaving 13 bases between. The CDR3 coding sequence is TGCAGTGCTAGCAATCAGGTTGGCGAGCAGTTCTTC. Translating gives CSASNQVGEQFF.

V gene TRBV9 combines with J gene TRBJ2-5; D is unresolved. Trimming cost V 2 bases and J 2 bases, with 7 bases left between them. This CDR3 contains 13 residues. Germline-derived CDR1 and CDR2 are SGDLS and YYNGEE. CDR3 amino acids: CASSVDTQETQYF. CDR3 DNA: TGTGCCAGCAGCGTTGACACTCAAGAGACCCAGTACTTC.

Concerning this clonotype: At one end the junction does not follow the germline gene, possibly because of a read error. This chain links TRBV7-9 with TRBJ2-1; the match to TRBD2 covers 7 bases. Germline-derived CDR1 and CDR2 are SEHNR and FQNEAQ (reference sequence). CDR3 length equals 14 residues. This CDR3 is CAGSPAGLGNEQFF. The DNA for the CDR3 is TGTGCCGGCAGCCCAGCGGGATTAGGCAATGAGCAGTTCTTC. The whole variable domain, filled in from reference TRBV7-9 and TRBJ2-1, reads DTGVSQNPRHKITKRGQNVTFRCDPISEHNRLYWYRQTLGQGPEFLTYFQNEAQLEKSRLLSDRFSAERPKGSFSTLEIQRTEQGDSAMYLCAGSPAGLGNEQFFGPGTRLTVL.

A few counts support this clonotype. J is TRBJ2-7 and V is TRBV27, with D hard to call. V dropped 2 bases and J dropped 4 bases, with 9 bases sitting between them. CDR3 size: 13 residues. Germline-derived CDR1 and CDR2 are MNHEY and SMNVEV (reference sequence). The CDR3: CASSLGSQYEQYF. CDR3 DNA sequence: TGTGCCAGCAGTTTAGGGTCACAATACGAGCAGTACTTC.

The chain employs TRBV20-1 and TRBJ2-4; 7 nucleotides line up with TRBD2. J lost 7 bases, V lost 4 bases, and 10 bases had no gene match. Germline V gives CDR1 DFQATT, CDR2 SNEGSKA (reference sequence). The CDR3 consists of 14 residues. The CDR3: CSATPAGAPNIQYF. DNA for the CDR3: TGCAGTGCTACTCCGGCGGGAGCTCCCAACATTCAGTACTTC.

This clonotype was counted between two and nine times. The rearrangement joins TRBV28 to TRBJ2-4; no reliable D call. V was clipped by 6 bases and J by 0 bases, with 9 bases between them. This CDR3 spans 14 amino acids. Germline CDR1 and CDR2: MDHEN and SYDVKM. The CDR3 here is CASRPELAKNIQYF. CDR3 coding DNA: TGTGCCAGCAGGCCGGAGCTAGCCAAAAACATTCAGTACTTC.

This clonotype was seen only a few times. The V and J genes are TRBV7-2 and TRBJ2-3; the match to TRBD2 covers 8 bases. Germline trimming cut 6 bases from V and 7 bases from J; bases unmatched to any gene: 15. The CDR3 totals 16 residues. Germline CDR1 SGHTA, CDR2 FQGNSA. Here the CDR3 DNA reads TGTGCCAGCAGAACTAGCGGAAACCTAGGGGGGAATACGCAGTATTTT. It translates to CASRTSGNLGGNTQYF.

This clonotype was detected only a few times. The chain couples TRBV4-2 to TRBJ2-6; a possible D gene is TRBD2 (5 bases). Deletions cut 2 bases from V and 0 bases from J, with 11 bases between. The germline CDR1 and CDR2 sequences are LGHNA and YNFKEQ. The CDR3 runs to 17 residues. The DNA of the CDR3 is TGTGCCAGCAGCCAATTCGGACTGACCTCTGGGGCCAACGTCCTGACTTTC. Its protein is CASSQFGLTSGANVLTF.

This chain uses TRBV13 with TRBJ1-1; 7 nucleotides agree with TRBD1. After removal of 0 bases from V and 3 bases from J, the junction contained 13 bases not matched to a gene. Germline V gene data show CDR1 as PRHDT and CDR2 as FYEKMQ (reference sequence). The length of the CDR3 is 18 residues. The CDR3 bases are TGTGCCAGCAGCTTAGGCCTAATATACGGGACAGAAGACACTGAAGCTTTCTTT. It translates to CASSLGLIYGTEDTEAFF. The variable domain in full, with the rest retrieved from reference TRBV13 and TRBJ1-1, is AAGVIQSPRHLIKEKRETATLKCYPIPRHDTVYWYQQGPGQDPQFLISFYEKMQSDKGSIPDRFSAQQFSDYHSELNMSSLELGDSALYFCASSLGLIYGTEDTEAFFGQGTRLTVV.

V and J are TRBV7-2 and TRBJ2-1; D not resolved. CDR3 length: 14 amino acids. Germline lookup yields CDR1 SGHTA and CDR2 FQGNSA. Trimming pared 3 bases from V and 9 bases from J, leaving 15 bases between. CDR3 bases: TGTGCCAGCAGCTTGGACGCCACCGGTGGTGAGCAGTTCTTC. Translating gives CASSLDATGGEQFF.

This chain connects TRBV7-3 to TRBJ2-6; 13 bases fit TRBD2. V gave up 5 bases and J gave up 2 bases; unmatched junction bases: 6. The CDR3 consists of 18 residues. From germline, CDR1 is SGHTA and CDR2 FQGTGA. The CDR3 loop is CASSKGLAGRTGANVLTF. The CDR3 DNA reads TGTGCCAGCAGCAAGGGACTAGCGGGAAGGACTGGGGCCAACGTCCTGACTTTC.

CDR3 nucleotides: TGTGCCAGCAGCCATACAGGGGGCCTCAGTCAGCCCCAGCATTTT. This codes for CASSHTGGLSQPQHF. The chain couples TRBV4-2 to TRBJ1-5; 9 bases match TRBD1. CDR1 LGHNA and CDR2 YNFKEQ come from the germline V gene. The CDR3 is made up of 15 amino acids. Trimming took 3 bases from V and 6 from J; bases not matched to a gene: 6.